These T cell receptor beta chains were read from a single sample in a study of OX40 agonist ivuxolimab in advanced cancers. TCRdb keeps only in-frame clones here, not all; method: immunoSEQ multiplex PCR. The sample has under 100,000 clones, 90% seen once. The sample consisted of CD4+ or CD8+ T cells sorted from blood, taken in a trial of the OX40 agonist ivuxolimab. These receptors were obtained from an adult with an advanced solid tumor such as melanoma, head and neck, liver or kidney cancer. Both conserved end residues are part of each CDR3.

length | V | CDR3
13 | TRBV2 | CASRDRGWNEQFF
15 | TRBV25-1 | CASSKRGARTGELFF
15 | TRBV2 | CASGRSGAGTDTQYF
13 | TRBV7-8 | CASSLGGGNGYTF
15 | TRBV28 | CASRQGTGPGNTIYF
13 | TRBV27 | CASSQTRYNEQFF
12 | TRBV27 | CAAGRNTGELFF
14 | TRBV2 | CASSGDRGNQPQHF
12 | TRBV6-1 | CASRNGAQATYF
16 | TRBV19 | CASRARAGGIQETQYF
12 | TRBV30 | CARDQGNAEAFF
18 | TRBV5-1 | CASSLRPVLRATNEKLFF
17 | TRBV30 | CAWSVVGRGYSGNTIYF
12 | TRBV7-2 | CASSFRQVEAFF
14 | TRBV6-5 | CASRGTGAYNEQFF